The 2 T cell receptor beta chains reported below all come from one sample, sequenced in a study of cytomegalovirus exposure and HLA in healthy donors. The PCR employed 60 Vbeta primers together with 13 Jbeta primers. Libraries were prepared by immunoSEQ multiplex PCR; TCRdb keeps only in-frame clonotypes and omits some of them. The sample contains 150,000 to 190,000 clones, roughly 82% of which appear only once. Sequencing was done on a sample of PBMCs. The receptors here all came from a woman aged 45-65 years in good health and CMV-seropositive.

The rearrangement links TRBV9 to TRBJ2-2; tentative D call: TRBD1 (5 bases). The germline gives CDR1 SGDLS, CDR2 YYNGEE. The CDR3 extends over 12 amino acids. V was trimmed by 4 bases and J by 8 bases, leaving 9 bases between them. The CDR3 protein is CASSPPGGELFF. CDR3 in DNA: TGTGCCAGCAGCCCCCCAGGGGGGGAGCTGTTTTTT.

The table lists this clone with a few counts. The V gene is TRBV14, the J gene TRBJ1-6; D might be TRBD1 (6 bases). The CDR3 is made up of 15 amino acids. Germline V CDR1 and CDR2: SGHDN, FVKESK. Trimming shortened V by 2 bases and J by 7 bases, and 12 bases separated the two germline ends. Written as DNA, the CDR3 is TGTGCCAGCAGCCAATGGGGGCGGGTAAATTCACCCCTCCACTTT. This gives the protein CASSQWGRVNSPLHF.